One sample yielded the 23 T cell receptor beta chains listed below, sequenced in a study of vaccination effects on CD4 cells after COVID-19. The data were produced by immunoSEQ multiplex PCR, yet TCRdb's version contains in-frame clones alone and is incomplete. Of tens of thousands of clones listed, under 75% were seen once; the top ten hold 18%. These receptors' antigens are unknown. Ahead of sequencing, the ViraFEST assay grew antigen-specific CD4+ T cells using viral peptide pools. The culture ran for about 10 days, and then CD4+ T cells were isolated. Testing of the vaccine recipients showed negative nucleocapsid antibodies and no prior SARS-CoV-2 infection. Sequenced material: CD4+ T cells from PBMCs cultured with SARS-CoV-2 spike peptides, taken before COVID-19 vaccination. These receptors were collected from a human donor who received a COVID-19 vaccine.

The chain carries TRBV3-1 (or the pseudogene TRBV3-2) and TRBJ1-1; 7 nucleotides line up with TRBD1. Losses at the gene ends were 2 bases for V and 1 base for J; bases not matched to a gene: 4. CDR3 length: 15 amino acids. CDR1 is LGHDT, CDR2 YNNKEL, per germline (reference sequence). DNA of the CDR3: TGTGCCAGCAGCCAAAGGCCAGGGGGGAACACTGAAGCTTTCTTT. Protein: CASSQRPGGNTEAFF.

This clone appeared a few times. The chain carries TRBV7-9 and TRBJ2-2; D is unresolved. The CDR3 contains 15 residues. Per the germline V gene, CDR1 is SEHNR and CDR2 is FQNEAQ (reference sequence). V was pared by 5 bases and J by 3 bases, with 13 bases between. The DNA for the CDR3 is TGTGCCAGCAGCCCTACTCCATCAGACACCGGGGAGCTGTTTTTT. It yields the protein CASSPTPSDTGELFF.

This clone has a single count. This chain joins TRBV6-1 and TRBJ1-2; D gene unclear. The CDR3 covers 14 residues. CDR1 MNHNS and CDR2 SASEGT come from the germline V gene. Trimming removed 2 bases at V and 4 bases at J, with 11 bases between. As DNA, the CDR3 is TGTGCCAGCAGTGAATTGGGGAGTACCTATGGCTACACCTTC. Amino acids: CASSELGSTYGYTF.

This clone was detected only a few times. The rearrangement links TRBV18 to TRBJ1-5, with TRBD1 matching 7 bases. The CDR3 length is 14 residues. The V and J ends lost 4 bases and 11 bases, in that order; junction bases with no gene match: 11. The germline CDR1 and CDR2 sequences are KGHSH and LQKENI. CDR3: CASSHDRALGSQHF. Written as DNA, the CDR3 is TGTGCCAGCTCACACGACAGGGCCCTAGGGTCCCAGCATTTT.

The chain has TRBV9 and TRBJ1-6; D is unclear. The CDR3 runs to 16 residues. The germline V gene has CDR1 SGDLS and CDR2 YYNGEE. Trimming shortened V by 0 bases and J by 1 base, and 8 bases separated the two germline ends. This CDR3 reads CASSVGGESYNSPLHF. In DNA, the CDR3 is TGTGCCAGCAGCGTAGGCGGGGAATCCTATAATTCACCCCTCCACTTT.

The genes are TRBV5-1 and TRBJ2-7, with TRBD2 identical over 12 bases. The V gene's germline CDR1 is SGHRS and CDR2 YFSETQ. CDR3 length: 15 residues. V lost 5 bases and J lost 2; bases outside the gene matches: 5. CDR3 nucleotides: TGCGCCAGCAGTTACGGACTAGCGGGGACCTACGAGCAGTACTTC. Amino acid sequence: CASSYGLAGTYEQYF.

The chain employs TRBV15 and TRBJ1-3; TRBD1 might be the D (6 bases). Between the trimmed V and J ends, which lost 2 bases and 2 bases, there was a span of 10 bases. Germline V CDR1 and CDR2: LNHNV, YYDKDF (reference sequence). The CDR3 is 15 amino acids. The CDR3 nucleotides read TGTGCCACCAGCAGACAGGGGTCGGCTGGAAACACCATATATTTT. It yields the protein CATSRQGSAGNTIYF.

The chain is built from TRBV19 and TRBJ1-5, with 7 positions matching TRBD1. The V gene end was trimmed by 5 bases and the J gene end by 4 bases; junction bases not matched to a gene: 5. Germline CDR1 is LNHDA and CDR2 is SQIVND (reference sequence). The CDR3 sequence is 14 residues long. CDR3 coding DNA: TGTGCCAGTAGTTACGGGACAGCGAATCAGCCCCAGCATTTT. Its protein product is CASSYGTANQPQHF.

The CDR3 sequence is CASTPRTGVNSPLHF. CDR3 bases: TGTGCCAGCACCCCTCGCACAGGGGTGAATTCACCCCTCCACTTT. V gene TRBV6-5 combines with J gene TRBJ1-6, with TRBD1 matching over 7 bases. The germline V gene has CDR1 MNHEY and CDR2 SVGAGI. This CDR3 is 15 amino acids long. J was trimmed by 7 bases and V by 7 bases; bases with no gene match: 10.

The rearrangement uses TRBV30 and TRBJ1-2; 7 bases align to TRBD1. This CDR3 has 14 amino acids. CDR1 is GTSNPN, CDR2 SVGIG, per germline (reference sequence). V lost 3 bases to trimming and J lost 8 bases; unmatched junction nucleotides: 12. The CDR3 DNA reads TGTGCCTGGAGGGGGGGACAGTCGGTGTGGGGCTACACCTTC. This encodes CAWRGGQSVWGYTF.

The chain combines TRBV12-3 or TRBV12-4 with TRBJ2-2, with D hard to call. The V end lost 7 bases, the J end lost 5 bases, and 11 bases lay between the germline ends. There are 13 residues in the CDR3. This CDR3 reads CASNLSPTGELFF. The DNA for the CDR3 is TGTGCCAGCAACCTATCGCCAACCGGGGAGCTGTTTTTT.

The V and J genes are TRBV30 and TRBJ1-6; 7 bases are a match to TRBD1. V was clipped by 6 bases and J by 0 bases; unmatched bases: 11. Looked up from germline, CDR1 is GTSNPN and CDR2 is SVGIG (reference sequence). This CDR3 contains 17 residues. CDR3 protein: CACQFPRDSSYNSPLHF. The CDR3 DNA sequence: TGTGCCTGCCAATTCCCACGGGACAGCTCCTATAATTCACCCCTCCACTTT.

V usage is TRBV30 and J usage is TRBJ1-3; possible D gene TRBD1, 6 bases. Trimming removed 3 bases at V and 0 bases at J, with 15 bases between. Germline values: CDR1 GTSNPN, CDR2 SVGIG (reference sequence). There are 16 residues in the CDR3. The CDR3 protein is CAWRSIQGISGNTIYF. The CDR3 nucleotides are TGTGCCTGGAGGTCCATCCAGGGGATCTCTGGAAACACCATATATTTT. Combining the CDR3 with reference TRBV30 and TRBJ1-3 gives the whole variable domain SQTIHQWPATLVQPVGSPLSLECTVEGTSNPNLYWYRQAAGRGLQLLFYSVGIGQISSEVPQNLSASRPQDRQFILSSKKLLLSDSGFYLCAWRSIQGISGNTIYFGEGSWLTVV.

This chain joins TRBV6-5 and TRBJ2-3; 8 nucleotides match TRBD2. After removal of 7 bases from V and 5 bases from J, the junction contained 11 bases not matched to a gene. Germline-derived CDR1 and CDR2 are MNHEY and SVGAGI. This CDR3 region has 15 residues. This chain's CDR3 is CASTRMAGGGDTQYF. CDR3 nucleotide sequence: TGTGCCAGCACCAGAATGGCGGGAGGAGGAGATACGCAGTATTTT.

There are a few counts of this clone. The J gene is TRBJ1-2, the V gene TRBV2, with TRBD1 identical over 10 bases. Per germline, CDR1 SNHLY and CDR2 FYNNEI. This CDR3 region has 14 residues. J gave up 6 bases and V 4 bases, and 5 bases lay outside the gene matches. CDR3 region: CASSVLGQGNGYTF. Here the CDR3 DNA reads TGTGCCAGCAGTGTATTGGGACAGGGGAATGGCTACACCTTC.

The chain combines TRBV10-2 with TRBJ2-2, with a possible D match to TRBD1 (6 bases). Trimming took 1 base from V and 2 from J, leaving 11 bases between them. Germline V gene sequence: CDR1 WSHSY, CDR2 SAAADI. CDR3 length: 16 residues. The CDR3 region is CASSEWWGPNTGELFF. DNA of the CDR3: TGCGCCAGCAGTGAGTGGTGGGGGCCTAACACCGGGGAGCTGTTTTTT.

The V gene is TRBV7-2, the J gene TRBJ2-7; D is undetermined. The germline V gene has CDR1 SGHTA and CDR2 FQGNSA. This CDR3 has 14 amino acids. Trimming removed 1 base from V and 6 bases from J, with 13 bases in between. The CDR3 DNA follows: TGTGCCAGCAGCTTAGATGGTGGGGTCGGCGAGCAGTACTTC. Its protein is CASSLDGGVGEQYF. The whole variable domain, remainder taken from reference TRBV7-2 and TRBJ2-7, is GAGVSQSPSNKVTEKGKDVELRCDPISGHTALYWYRQSLGQGLEFLIYFQGNSAPDKSGLPSDRFSAERTGGSVSTLTIQRTQQEDSAVYLCASSLDGGVGEQYFGPGTRLTVT.

V and J are TRBV27 and TRBJ2-7, with 11 nucleotides matching TRBD2. This CDR3 contains 14 residues. The V and J ends lost 7 bases and 4 bases, in that order; junction bases with no gene match: 6. CDR1 and CDR2 (germline): MNHEY, SMNVEV (reference sequence). This CDR3 is CASTRLAGNYEQYF. Here the CDR3 DNA reads TGTGCCAGCACCCGACTAGCGGGGAATTACGAGCAGTACTTC.

The chain carries TRBV6-5 and TRBJ2-1; D not certain. Per germline, CDR1 MNHEY and CDR2 SVGAGI. Trimming removed 7 bases from V and 4 bases from J, with 5 bases in between. The CDR3 length is 11 residues. CDR3 sequence reads: CASMVYNEQFF. CDR3 bases: TGTGCCAGCATGGTGTACAATGAGCAGTTCTTC.

This rearrangement joins TRBV13 to TRBJ1-1, with a weak D call TRBD1 (6 bases). There are 15 residues in the CDR3. Germline lookup yields CDR1 PRHDT and CDR2 FYEKMQ (reference sequence). V was cut by 3 bases and J by 4 bases, with 15 bases left in between. This CDR3 reads CASSLSGEEVTEAFF. CDR3 bases: TGTGCCAGCAGCTTGTCAGGGGAGGAGGTCACTGAAGCTTTCTTT.

The chain is built from TRBV27 and TRBJ2-7; 8 bases match TRBD1. The CDR3 length is 17 residues. CDR1 is MNHEY and CDR2 is SMNVEV in the germline V gene (reference sequence). V dropped 2 bases and J dropped 0; count of bases not matched to a gene: 9. In DNA, the CDR3 is TGTGCCAGCAGTTTAAGATCCGCAGGGGGCCTCTCCTACGAGCAGTACTTC. Its protein product is CASSLRSAGGLSYEQYF.

V gene TRBV30 combines with J gene TRBJ2-3; 11 nucleotides match TRBD2. This CDR3 contains 17 residues. CDR1 is GTSNPN, CDR2 SVGIG, per germline (reference sequence). J lost 0 bases, V lost 4 bases, and 9 bases had no gene match. CDR3 DNA: TGTGCCTGGAAATTAGCGGGGGGGCGGCTGAGCACAGATACGCAGTATTTT. Translating it yields CAWKLAGGRLSTDTQYF.

The gene calls are TRBV10-3 and TRBJ2-7; either TRBD1 or TRBD2 may fit D (5 bases each). Germline assignment: CDR1 ENHRY and CDR2 SYGVKD. CDR3 size: 14 residues. The germline V and J ends were trimmed by 4 bases and 2 bases, with 12 bases remaining between them. The CDR3 sequence is CAISVGDATYEQYF. CDR3 DNA: TGTGCCATCAGTGTGGGGGACGCGACCTACGAGCAGTACTTC.